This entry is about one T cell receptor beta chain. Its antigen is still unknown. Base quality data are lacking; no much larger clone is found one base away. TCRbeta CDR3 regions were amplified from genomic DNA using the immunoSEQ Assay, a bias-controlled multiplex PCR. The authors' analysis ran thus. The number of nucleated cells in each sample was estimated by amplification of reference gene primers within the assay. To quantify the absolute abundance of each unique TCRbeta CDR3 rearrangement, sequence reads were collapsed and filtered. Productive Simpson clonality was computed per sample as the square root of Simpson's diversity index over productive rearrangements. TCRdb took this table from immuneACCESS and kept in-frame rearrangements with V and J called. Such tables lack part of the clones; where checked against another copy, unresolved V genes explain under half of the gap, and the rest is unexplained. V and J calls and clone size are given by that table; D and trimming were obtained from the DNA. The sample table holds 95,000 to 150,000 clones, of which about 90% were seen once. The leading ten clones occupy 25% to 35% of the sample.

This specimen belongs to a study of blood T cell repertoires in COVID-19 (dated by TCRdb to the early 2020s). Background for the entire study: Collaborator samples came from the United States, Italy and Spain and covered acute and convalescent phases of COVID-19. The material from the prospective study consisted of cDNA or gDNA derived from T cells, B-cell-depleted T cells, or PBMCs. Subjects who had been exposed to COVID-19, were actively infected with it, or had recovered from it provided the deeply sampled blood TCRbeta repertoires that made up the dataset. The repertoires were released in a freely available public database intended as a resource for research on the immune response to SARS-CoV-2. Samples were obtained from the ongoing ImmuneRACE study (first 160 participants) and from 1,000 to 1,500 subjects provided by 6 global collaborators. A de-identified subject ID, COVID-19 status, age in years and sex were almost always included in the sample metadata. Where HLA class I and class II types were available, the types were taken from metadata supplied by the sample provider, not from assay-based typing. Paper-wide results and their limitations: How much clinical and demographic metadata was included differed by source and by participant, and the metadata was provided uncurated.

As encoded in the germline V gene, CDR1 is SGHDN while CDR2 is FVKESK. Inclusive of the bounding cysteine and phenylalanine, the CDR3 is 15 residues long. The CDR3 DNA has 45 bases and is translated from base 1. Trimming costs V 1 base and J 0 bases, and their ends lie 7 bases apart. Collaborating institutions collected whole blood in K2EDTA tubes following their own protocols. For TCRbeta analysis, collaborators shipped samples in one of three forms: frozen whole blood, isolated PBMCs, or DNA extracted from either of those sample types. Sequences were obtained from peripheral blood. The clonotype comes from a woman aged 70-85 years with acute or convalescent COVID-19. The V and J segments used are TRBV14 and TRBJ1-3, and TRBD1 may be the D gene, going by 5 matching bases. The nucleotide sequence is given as TGTGCCAGCAGCCAAGTAGGACACTCTGGAAACACCATATATTTT. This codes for CASSQVGHSGNTIYF.